These T cell receptor beta chains were read from a single sample in a study of blood T cell repertoires in COVID-19. Libraries were prepared by immunoSEQ multiplex PCR; TCRdb keeps only in-frame clonotypes and omits some of them. This sample has approximately 480,000 clones, with about 85% found just once. The material sequenced was PBMCs or T cells enriched from blood (not recorded which). The receptor source for this set is a woman under 30 who had recovered from COVID-19. The CDR3 runs from the conserved cysteine through the conserved F or W. Each record gives: V gene, J gene, D gene, clone size, CDR3 DNA, CDR3 protein. The D gene is left open where the match is weak. Not all rows give a size; the values are once, few, many and, for expanded clones, a class.

TRBV5-1,TRBJ2-1,NA,NA,TGCGCCAGCAGCTTGGGGGCCAGTAGCTCCTACAATGAGCAGTTCTTC,CASSLGASSSYNEQFF
TRBV7-9,TRBJ2-3,TRBD2,NA,TGTGCCAGCAGCCCCGTGGGGGGGGCAGATACGCAGTATTTT,CASSPVGGADTQYF
TRBV19,TRBJ2-2,TRBD2,NA,TGTGCAACCTCTTCCGGGGGGACCGGGGAGCTGTTTTTT,CATSSGGTGELFF
TRBV28,TRBJ1-5,TRBD1,NA,TGTGCCAGCGCCCACGGTGGTCGGACAGGGGGTCTTCAGCCCCAGCATTTT,CASAHGGRTGGLQPQHF
TRBV12-5,TRBJ2-1,NA,NA,TGTGCTAGTGGTTTGGCTAGGACAGTATACAATGAGCAGTTCTTC,CASGLARTVYNEQFF
TRBV9,TRBJ1-5,NA,NA,TGTGCCAGCAGCGTAGAGATGGGTTGGGGCCAGCCCCAGCATTTT,CASSVEMGWGQPQHF
TRBV6-5,TRBJ1-2,NA,NA,TGTGCCAGCAGGCAGAACAGGGATCGTGGCTACACCTTC,CASRQNRDRGYTF
TRBV4-1,TRBJ2-4,TRBD1,NA,TGCGCCAGCAGCCACCCTAAGGGACAGGGCAACATTCAGTACTTC,CASSHPKGQGNIQYF
TRBV24-1,TRBJ1-2,NA,NA,TGTGCCACCAGTGGGGCAGGGGATCTTGGGTATGGCTACACCTTC,CATSGAGDLGYGYTF
TRBV30,TRBJ2-7,TRBD1,NA,TGTGCCTGGGGAAGACAGGGGGTCTACGAGCAGTACTTC,CAWGRQGVYEQYF
TRBV6-1,TRBJ1-2,NA,once,TGTGCCAGCAGTCAAGCGGGTATGACAAACTATGGCTACACCTTC,CASSQAGMTNYGYTF
TRBV5-1,TRBJ2-3,TRBD1,NA,TGCGCCAGCAGCTCGGACAGGGGCCTCACAGATACGCAGTATTTT,CASSSDRGLTDTQYF
TRBV19,TRBJ1-2,NA,NA,TGTGCCAGTAGTCCCAGACAAGCCCGCTATGGCTACACCTTC,CASSPRQARYGYTF
TRBV24-1,TRBJ2-3,TRBD2,few,TGTGCCACCAGTGGAAGGCTAGCGGGGGGTAAGGATACGCAGTATTTT,CATSGRLAGGKDTQYF
TRBV9,TRBJ1-6,TRBD1,NA,TGTGCCAGCAGCGCGCCGGGACAGTATAATTCACCCCTCCACTTT,CASSAPGQYNSPLHF
TRBV30,TRBJ2-1,TRBD2,NA,TGTGCCTGGAGTCGGAAAAGCGGGGGGGCAGATGAGCAGTTCTTC,CAWSRKSGGADEQFF
TRBV30,TRBJ1-2,TRBD1,NA,TGTGCCTGGAGTAGGACAGGGGGCGGCTATGGCTACACCTTC,CAWSRTGGGYGYTF
TRBV2,TRBJ1-2,NA,once,TGTGCCAGCAGTGAGACGGGGGTATATGGCTACACCTTC,CASSETGVYGYTF
TRBV5-1,TRBJ2-3,TRBD2,NA,TGCGCCAGCAGCTTCACTAGCGGGGCGAGCACAGATACGCAGTATTTT,CASSFTSGASTDTQYF
TRBV19,TRBJ1-2,NA,NA,TGTGCCAGTAGCCTCGGGAACTATGGCTACACCTTC,CASSLGNYGYTF
TRBV6-5,TRBJ1-1,NA,NA,TGTGCCAGCACCCCCGGGGTTGCGAACACTGAAGCTTTCTTT,CASTPGVANTEAFF
TRBV5-8,TRBJ2-7,NA,NA,TGTGCCAGCAGCACAACGGGGTTTGAGCAGTACTTC,CASSTTGFEQYF
TRBV21-1,TRBJ1-6,NA,NA,TGTGCCAGCAGCAAAAGTCCGGATCAATGGGGGACAGGGGGGCCACCCCTCCACTTT,CASSKSPDQWGTGGPPLHF
TRBV7-2,TRBJ1-1,TRBD1,NA,TGTGCCAGCAGCTTAGCAACAGGGGGACCGCCTATGGCTTTCTTT,CASSLATGGPPMAFF
TRBV30,TRBJ1-1,NA,NA,TGTGCCTTCAGGACAGCCTTGAACACTGAAGCTTTCTTT,CAFRTALNTEAFF
TRBV12-5,TRBJ2-5,NA,NA,TGTGCTAGTGGCCAACGAGGATTCCAAGAGACCCAGTACTTC,CASGQRGFQETQYF
TRBV19,TRBJ1-6,TRBD1,NA,TGTGCCAGTACAGGACAGGGGACCAGCTCCTATAATTCACCCCTCCACTTT,CASTGQGTSSYNSPLHF
TRBV5-1,TRBJ1-1,TRBD1,NA,TGCGCCAGCAGCTCACGACAGGGGAACACTGAAGCTTTCTTT,CASSSRQGNTEAFF
TRBV14,TRBJ2-3,TRBD1,NA,TGTGCCAGCAGCCAGGGGACAGGGGCCTACGAACCTGTCTTAACAGATACGCAGTATTTT,CASSQGTGAYEPVLTDTQYF
TRBV7-6,TRBJ1-6,NA,NA,TGTGCCAGCAGCTTAGAAAGGTTGGGGTCGGGAGCTAATTCACCCCTCCACTTT,CASSLERLGSGANSPLHF
TRBV12-3/TRBV12-4,TRBJ2-5,NA,once,TGTGCCAGCAGTTTAGGTTATCAAGAGACCCAGTACTTC,CASSLGYQETQYF
TRBV27,TRBJ1-6,TRBD1,once,TGTGCCAGCAGTTTAACCGGGACAGGAGGCCTTCCCCTCCACTTT,CASSLTGTGGLPLHF
TRBV19,TRBJ1-2,TRBD1,NA,TGTGCCAGTAACCCGGGACAGTACTATGGCTACACCTTC,CASNPGQYYGYTF
TRBV6-5,TRBJ2-1,TRBD1,many,TGTGCCAGCAGTTACGGCAGGGGGCTGGATGAGCAGTTCTTC,CASSYGRGLDEQFF
TRBV19,TRBJ1-5,NA,NA,TGTGCCAGTAGTCCCGAGACAGGTAGCAATCAGCCCCAGCATTTT,CASSPETGSNQPQHF
TRBV19,TRBJ2-5,NA,NA,TGTGCCAGTGCGGGCCTGGAGGAGACCCAGTACTTC,CASAGLEETQYF
TRBV5-1,TRBJ2-3,TRBD2,NA,TGCGCCAGCAGCTCCGCTAGCGGGGGGGGCCCAGATACGCAGTATTTT,CASSSASGGGPDTQYF
TRBV2,TRBJ2-2,NA,NA,TGTGCCAGCAGGCCGGGGTCGAACACCGGGGAGCTGTTTTTT,CASRPGSNTGELFF
TRBV7-9,TRBJ1-2,NA,NA,TGTGCCAGCAGCTTAAACATAAATGGCTACACCTTC,CASSLNINGYTF
TRBV2,TRBJ1-1,NA,NA,TGTGCCAGCAGTTCGGGTATGGGCACTGAAGCTTTCTTT,CASSSGMGTEAFF
TRBV7-2,TRBJ1-1,NA,NA,TGTGCCAGCAGCCCACCTAGAGGGGGGGCTGAAGCTTTCTTT,CASSPPRGGAEAFF
TRBV18,TRBJ2-4,NA,NA,TGTGCCAGCTCACTGACTAGTTCGGAGAACATTCAGTACTTC,CASSLTSSENIQYF
TRBV30,TRBJ1-4,TRBD1,NA,TGTGCCTGGAGTCCACTCCGTTGGACAGGGGGGTTTGAAAAACTGTTTTTT,CAWSPLRWTGGFEKLFF
TRBV30,TRBJ2-3,TRBD2,NA,TGTGCCTCCCAGCGGGGGGGGGAGACAGATACGCAGTATTTT,CASQRGGETDTQYF
TRBV2,TRBJ1-5,NA,NA,TGTGCCAGCAGTGTAACAGTCTATAGCAATCAGCCCCAGCATTTT,CASSVTVYSNQPQHF
TRBV10-3,TRBJ2-4,NA,NA,TGTGCCATCAGTGAGAGGAACGTTGGGGACTCAGCCAAAAACATTCAGTACTTC,CAISERNVGDSAKNIQYF
TRBV12-1,TRBJ1-1,NA,NA,TGTGCCTGCCCGTGGGGGGACACTGAAGCTTTCTTT,CACPWGDTEAFF